These 30 T cell receptor beta chains share one sample of origin, sequenced in a study of cytomegalovirus exposure and HLA in healthy donors. Primers for the PCR totalled 60 Vbeta and 13 Jbeta. The method was immunoSEQ multiplex PCR; TCRdb's version includes in-frame clones alone and lacks a portion of them. The table includes around 120,000 clones, around 75% detected once. Specimen: PBMCs. The receptors shown here come from a woman aged 45-65 years in good health and CMV-seropositive.

The chain uses TRBV20-1 and TRBJ1-2; D uncertain. V shed 3 bases and J shed 4 bases, with 6 bases lying between them. Germline CDR1 DFQATT, CDR2 SNEGSKA (reference sequence). The CDR3 has 11 residues. The CDR3 spells CSASSSYGYTF. CDR3 DNA: TGCAGTGCTAGCTCCAGCTATGGCTACACCTTC.

The CDR3 sequence is CASLGDRGAARYEQYF. Here the CDR3 DNA reads TGTGCCAGCCTGGGGGACAGGGGAGCGGCGCGGTACGAGCAGTACTTC. This rearrangement joins TRBV28 to TRBJ2-7, with 10 bases identical to TRBD1. Germline V gene lookup returns CDR1 MDHEN and CDR2 SYDVKM. V lost 8 bases and J lost 4; bases outside the gene matches: 14. This CDR3 spans 16 amino acids.

The CDR3 is CASSLVAGGAYNEQFF. In DNA form, the CDR3 reads TGCGCCAGCAGCTTGGTGGCGGGGGGGGCCTACAATGAGCAGTTCTTC. The rearrangement links TRBV5-1 to TRBJ2-1, with 9 bases aligning to TRBD2. V was pared by 0 bases and J by 2 bases, with 3 bases of the junction left unmatched. Looked up from germline, CDR1 is SGHRS and CDR2 is YFSETQ. There are 16 residues in the CDR3. Supplemented by reference TRBV5-1 and TRBJ2-1, the full variable domain reads KAGVTQTPRYLIKTRGQQVTLSCSPISGHRSVSWYQQTPGQGLQFLFEYFSETQRNKGNFPGRFSGRQFSNSRSEMNVSTLELGDSALYLCASSLVAGGAYNEQFFGPGTRLTVL.

The chain uses TRBV7-8 and TRBJ2-1; 7 nucleotides align to TRBD2. This CDR3 is 16 amino acids long. The trim removed 4 bases at V and 0 bases at J, leaving 6 bases unmatched. Germline values: CDR1 SGHVS, CDR2 FQNEAQ. The DNA for the CDR3 is TGTGCCAGCAGCTCAGTAGCGGGCCGCTCCTACAATGAGCAGTTCTTC. This translates into CASSSVAGRSYNEQFF.

In nucleotides, the CDR3 is TGCGCCAGCAGCTCAGGACTAGCATCAGATACGCAGTATTTT. This gives the protein CASSSGLASDTQYF. The chain links TRBV5-1 to TRBJ2-3; 8 bases map to TRBD2. This CDR3 is 14 amino acids long. J lost 4 bases, V lost 3 bases, and 4 bases had no gene match. The V gene's germline CDR1 is SGHRS and CDR2 YFSETQ.

This clone has more than one count but fewer than ten. The chain uses TRBV20-1 and TRBJ2-3; D perhaps matches TRBD2 (6 bases). Trimming cost V 5 bases and J 6 bases, with 9 bases left between them. The germline CDR1 and CDR2 sequences are DFQATT and SNEGSKA (reference sequence). This CDR3 has 11 amino acids. The CDR3 DNA sequence: TGCAGTGCTGAACGGGGGGATACGCAGTATTTT. As protein: CSAERGDTQYF.

This sequence joins TRBV4-3 and TRBJ2-5; weak D call: TRBD2 (6 bases). Germline V lookup: CDR1 LGHNA, CDR2 YSLEER. The CDR3 covers 15 residues. Trimming stripped 4 bases from V and 5 bases from J, with 17 bases between. Written as DNA, the CDR3 is TGCGCCAGCAGCCGGCTAGCGTTGGGTAGTGAGACCCAGTACTTC. Its translation: CASSRLALGSETQYF.

J is TRBJ1-4 and V is TRBV30, with TRBD1 matching over 7 bases. Germline CDR1 and CDR2: GTSNPN and SVGIG (reference sequence). This CDR3 has 16 amino acids. The V and J ends lost 3 bases and 0 bases, in that order; junction bases with no gene match: 7. CDR3 coding DNA: TGTGCCTGGAGACTGCGGACAGGAGCAACTAATGAAAAACTGTTTTTT. Translating it yields CAWRLRTGATNEKLFF.

This clone was picked up a small number of times. The CDR3 loop reads CAWRPGQGVGYTF. In DNA, the CDR3 is TGTGCCTGGAGGCCGGGACAGGGAGTTGGCTACACCTTC. The V gene is TRBV30, the J gene TRBJ1-2; 9 nucleotides match TRBD1. The CDR3 totals 13 residues. Germline V gene lookup returns CDR1 GTSNPN and CDR2 SVGIG (reference sequence). V lost 3 bases and J lost 7; bases outside the gene matches: 6.

The chain uses TRBV25-1 and TRBJ1-6; 10 nucleotides align to TRBD1. The germline V gene has CDR1 MGHDK and CDR2 SYGVNS. The length of the CDR3 is 13 residues. With V trimmed by 6 bases and J by 9 bases, 2 bases remained unmatched. DNA for the CDR3: TGTGCCAGCAGAGGGACAGGGGTTTCACCCCTCCACTTT. Encoded protein: CASRGTGVSPLHF.

The rearrangement uses TRBV2 and TRBJ2-2; 8 nucleotides agree with TRBD1. Germline trimming cut 7 bases from V and 4 bases from J; bases unmatched to any gene: 11. This CDR3 contains 16 residues. CDR1 is SNHLY, CDR2 FYNNEI, per germline. CDR3 nucleotide sequence: TGTGCCAGCACAGACAGGGGAACCGGCCCCACCGGGGAGCTGTTTTTT. This sequence encodes CASTDRGTGPTGELFF.

V is TRBV6-1 and J is TRBJ2-7; TRBD1 agrees at 12 bases. CDR1 is MNHNS and CDR2 is SASEGT in the germline V gene. This CDR3 comprises 15 residues. J gave up 7 bases and V 7 bases, and 11 bases lay outside the gene matches. The CDR3 region is CASNEPGQGAQEQYF. The CDR3 DNA is TGTGCCAGCAACGAACCGGGACAGGGGGCTCAGGAGCAGTACTTC.

The gene calls are TRBV29-1 and TRBJ2-5; 10 bases are a match to TRBD1. Germline CDR1 and CDR2: SQVTM and ANQGSEA. The V gene end was trimmed by 1 base and the J gene end by 7 bases; junction bases not matched to a gene: 6. The CDR3 extends over 14 amino acids. In DNA, the CDR3 is TGCAGCGTTGAAGTTGACAGGGGGCCCCGGACCCAGTACTTC. This codes for CSVEVDRGPRTQYF.

The chain uses TRBV2 and TRBJ1-5; TRBD1 is a possible D gene (6 bases). The V end lost 10 bases, the J end lost 1 base, and 17 bases lay between the germline ends. From germline, CDR1 is SNHLY and CDR2 FYNNEI. The CDR3 sequence is 15 residues long. The CDR3 reads CATRAPGASNQPQHF. DNA of the CDR3: TGTGCCACCCGTGCGCCAGGGGCGAGCAATCAGCCCCAGCATTTT.

The gene calls are TRBV30 and TRBJ2-4, with 7 positions matching TRBD2. The CDR3 is 12 amino acids. The germline CDR1 and CDR2 sequences are GTSNPN and SVGIG (reference sequence). V was clipped by 5 bases and J by 8 bases; unmatched bases: 6. CDR3 DNA sequence: TGTGCCTGGGCGGGAGTGGTGGACATTCAGTACTTC. Protein: CAWAGVVDIQYF.

This clone showed up just a few times. This chain uses TRBV5-6 with TRBJ1-2, with D possibly being TRBD1 (5 bases). CDR1 and CDR2 (germline): SGHDT, YYEEEE. The CDR3 spans 14 residues. Trimming shortened V by 1 base and J by 12 bases, and 19 bases separated the two germline ends. The CDR3 nucleotides are TGTGCCAGCAGCTTGTCCGCGGTAGGGGTGAAGGACACCTTC. It yields the protein CASSLSAVGVKDTF.

V is TRBV19 and J is TRBJ1-5; the match to TRBD1 covers 12 bases. Germline CDR1 LNHDA, CDR2 SQIVND (reference sequence). J gave up 6 bases and V 8 bases, and 8 bases lay outside the gene matches. CDR3 size: 15 residues. CDR3 sequence (DNA): TGTGCCAGTGGCGGGACAGGGGGCCTAGGTCAGCCCCAGCATTTT. Protein product: CASGGTGGLGQPQHF.

The chain employs TRBV5-1 and TRBJ2-2; TRBD1 agrees at 8 bases. This CDR3 is 15 amino acids long. Trimming took 4 bases from V and 3 from J; bases not matched to a gene: 5. From germline, CDR1 is SGHRS and CDR2 YFSETQ. This chain's CDR3 is CASSGQGHDTGELFF. The CDR3 DNA reads as TGCGCCAGCAGCGGACAGGGCCATGACACCGGGGAGCTGTTTTTT.

This clone was found once. V and J are TRBV25-1 and TRBJ2-3, with 7 bases lining up with TRBD1. The CDR3 spans 15 residues. Germline lookup yields CDR1 MGHDK and CDR2 SYGVNS. J lost 2 bases, V lost 4 bases, and 6 bases had no gene match. The CDR3 DNA reads TGTGCCAGCAGTGTCTCAGGGGGTTTCACAGATACGCAGTATTTT. It codes for CASSVSGGFTDTQYF.

This clone has a handful of counts. This chain connects TRBV5-4 to TRBJ2-1; D might be TRBD2 (5 bases). V was cut by 10 bases and J by 6 bases, with 8 bases left in between. The CDR3 is 10 amino acids. Germline V gene data show CDR1 as SGHNT and CDR2 as YYREEE (reference sequence). Written as DNA, the CDR3 is TGTGCCGGAGGCGTCAATGAGCAGTTCTTC. This encodes CAGGVNEQFF.

The chain uses TRBV7-2 and TRBJ2-3; D perhaps matches TRBD2 (5 bases). V was shortened by 5 bases and J by 4 bases, with 16 bases between the two germline ends. Germline-derived CDR1 and CDR2 are SGHTA and FQGNSA. CDR3 length equals 15 residues. In DNA form, the CDR3 reads TGTGCCAGCAGCCCGGCCCGGGGTAGGGCAGATACGCAGTATTTT. It specifies CASSPARGRADTQYF.

This chain connects TRBV7-2 to TRBJ2-1; 8 bases align to TRBD1. The CDR3 spans 15 residues. Germline-derived CDR1 and CDR2 are SGHTA and FQGNSA. V lost 3 bases to trimming and J lost 6 bases; unmatched junction nucleotides: 7. Written as DNA, the CDR3 is TGTGCCAGCAGCTTGGTAACAGGGGGTTTCAATGAGCAGTTCTTC. Translation gives CASSLVTGGFNEQFF.

The rearrangement joins TRBV5-6 to TRBJ2-7; TRBD2 agrees at 7 bases. With V trimmed by 4 bases and J by 1 base, 5 bases remained unmatched. The CDR3 is made up of 14 amino acids. CDR1 is SGHDT and CDR2 is YYEEEE in the germline V gene. CDR3 coding DNA: TGTGCCAGCAGCCGCGGGGGTCAGTCCTACGAGCAGTACTTC. Translated: CASSRGGQSYEQYF.

The rearrangement links TRBV9 to TRBJ2-7, with 11 bases fitting TRBD2. The CDR3 consists of 16 residues. J lost 5 bases, V lost 3 bases, and 10 bases had no gene match. CDR1 is SGDLS, CDR2 YYNGEE, per germline. CDR3 amino acids: CASSAGTSGLRDEQYF. DNA of the CDR3: TGTGCCAGCAGCGCCGGGACTAGCGGACTTCGGGACGAGCAGTACTTC.

The gene calls are TRBV12-5 and TRBJ2-2; 8 bases agree with TRBD1. The CDR3 contains 20 residues. The V segment lost 0 bases and the J segment 1 base; nucleotides outside the gene matches: 13. Germline V lookup: CDR1 LGHNT, CDR2 FRNRAP. CDR3 nucleotides: TGTGCTAGTGGTTTGGTACGGTGGACAGGGAATCAGTGGAACACCGGGGAGCTGTTTTTT. Translation: CASGLVRWTGNQWNTGELFF.

The chain carries TRBV6-5 and TRBJ2-7; TRBD1 aligns across 8 bases. J gave up 5 bases and V 5 bases, and 5 bases lay outside the gene matches. This CDR3 is 13 amino acids long. Germline loops: CDR1 MNHEY, CDR2 SVGAGI. CDR3 coding DNA: TGTGCCAGCAGTCCAGGGGGCGAGAACGAGCAGTACTTC. Its translation: CASSPGGENEQYF.

This clone is a singleton in its sample. V usage is TRBV5-1 and J usage is TRBJ1-1, with D tentatively TRBD1 (5 bases). The CDR3 has 19 amino acids. Germline V gene data show CDR1 as SGHRS and CDR2 as YFSETQ. V was clipped by 4 bases and J by 0 bases, with 25 bases between them. CDR3 amino acids: CASSPLIGAGTTMNTEAFF. DNA for the CDR3: TGCGCCAGCAGCCCCCTCATTGGGGCAGGGACTACGATGAACACTGAAGCTTTCTTT. The entire variable domain, with the rest obtained from reference TRBV5-1 and TRBJ1-1, is as follows: KAGVTQTPRYLIKTRGQQVTLSCSPISGHRSVSWYQQTPGQGLQFLFEYFSETQRNKGNFPGRFSGRQFSNSRSEMNVSTLELGDSALYLCASSPLIGAGTTMNTEAFFGQGTRLTVV.

In this sample, this clone turned up a few times. V usage is TRBV7-9 and J usage is TRBJ1-1; TRBD1 matches at 8 bases. This CDR3 is built from 14 residues. The J segment lost 4 bases and the V segment lost 5 bases, leaving 6 bases of the junction unmatched. Germline CDR1 and CDR2: SEHNR and FQNEAQ (reference sequence). CDR3 sequence reads: CASSPRTGSTEAFF. CDR3 nucleotide sequence: TGTGCCAGCAGCCCACGGACAGGGAGCACTGAAGCTTTCTTT. The full variable domain, completed using reference TRBV7-9 and TRBJ1-1, is DTGVSQNPRHKITKRGQNVTFRCDPISEHNRLYWYRQTLGQGPEFLTYFQNEAQLEKSRLLSDRFSAERPKGSFSTLEIQRTEQGDSAMYLCASSPRTGSTEAFFGQGTRLTVV.

This clone appeared once. At one of its ends the junction is not consistent with the germline gene, which may arise from a read error. V and J are TRBV2 and TRBJ2-5; 8 bases are a match to TRBD2. This CDR3 is built from 16 residues. Germline V gene lookup returns CDR1 SNHLY and CDR2 FYNNEI. CDR3 sequence (DNA): TGTGCCAGCAGCAGGAGGGTAGCGGGATATGAGGAGACCCAGCACTTC. It encodes CASSRRVAGYEETQHF.

The chain links TRBV6-1 to TRBJ2-1; 7 positions match TRBD1. The CDR3 length is 13 residues. V dropped 7 bases and J dropped 5; count of bases not matched to a gene: 5. CDR1 MNHNS and CDR2 SASEGT come from the germline V gene. Here the CDR3 DNA reads TGTGCCAGCAACAGGGGAGTAAACAATGAGCAGTTCTTC. This translates into CASNRGVNNEQFF.